The next 23 T cell receptor beta chains were all read from a single sample in a study of cytomegalovirus exposure and HLA in healthy donors. A multiplex PCR was run with 60 Vbeta primers and 13 Jbeta primers. The assay was immunoSEQ multiplex PCR, and TCRdb's table has in-frame clones only and misses some. This sample has about 150,000 clones; about four fifths occur once, and the top ten carry 2.4%. The source material was PBMCs. The receptors were gathered from a male donor in good health and CMV-seronegative.

As DNA, the CDR3 is TGTGCCAGCAGTTTATTCCCCGGGGGGCTGAATTCACCCCTCCACTTT. Translation: CASSLFPGGLNSPLHF. The V and J genes are TRBV27 and TRBJ1-6, with D perhaps TRBD1 (6 bases). The V gene's germline CDR1 is MNHEY and CDR2 SMNVEV (reference sequence). Trimming removed 1 base at V and 7 bases at J, with 14 bases between. CDR3 length equals 16 residues.

Regarding this clone: The junction and the germline gene differ at one end; a read error may be behind it. V is TRBV7-8 and J is TRBJ2-7, with a possible D match to TRBD2 (6 bases). This CDR3 is 15 amino acids long. Per germline, CDR1 SGHVS and CDR2 FQNEAQ. CDR3 residues: CASSSAGSGAYELYF. As DNA, the CDR3 is TGTGCCAGCAGCTCAGCTGGTAGCGGAGCCTACGAGCTGTACTTC.

The chain joins TRBV5-1 to TRBJ1-2; D is uncertain. Trimming removed 1 base from V and 1 base from J, with 8 bases in between. In germline, CDR1 is SGHRS, CDR2 YFSETQ. The CDR3 covers 14 residues. The CDR3 sequence is CASSLNPVNYGYTF. CDR3 DNA sequence: TGCGCCAGCAGCTTGAATCCGGTTAACTATGGCTACACCTTC.

Note on this clone: Other DNA sequences within the sample encode an identical CDR3. The chain employs TRBV11-2 and TRBJ2-3; D call uncertain. Trimming cost V 1 base and J 4 bases, with 6 bases left between them. The V gene's germline CDR1 is SGHAT and CDR2 FQNNGV. This CDR3 contains 13 residues. CDR3 loop: CASSLGLADTQYF. In nucleotides, the CDR3 is TGTGCCAGCAGCTTAGGCCTAGCAGATACGCAGTATTTT.

This clone was picked up one time. V and J are TRBV4-3 and TRBJ2-3, with 7 bases that match TRBD1. This CDR3 is 15 amino acids long. The J segment lost 2 bases and the V segment lost 3 bases, leaving 5 bases of the junction unmatched. Germline lookup yields CDR1 LGHNA and CDR2 YSLEER. The CDR3 region has the DNA TGCGCCAGCAGCCAGAGGACAGGAGACACAGATACGCAGTATTTT. This codes for CASSQRTGDTDTQYF.

The chain recombines TRBV19 with TRBJ1-5, with D unclear. Germline loops: CDR1 LNHDA, CDR2 SQIVND (reference sequence). V lost 3 bases and J 4 bases, leaving 10 bases between the germline ends. The CDR3 is 14 amino acids. This CDR3 reads CASSITVQNQPQHF. The CDR3 nucleotides read TGTGCCAGTAGTATCACAGTCCAAAATCAGCCCCAGCATTTT.

The chain has TRBV25-1 and TRBJ2-7; 9 bases map to TRBD1. Germline assignment: CDR1 MGHDK and CDR2 SYGVNS. The trim removed 4 bases at V and 6 bases at J, leaving 10 bases unmatched. The CDR3 has 15 residues. DNA for the CDR3: TGTGCCAGCAGTGGGTGGGGACAGGGTAGGGGCGAGCAGTACTTC. It specifies CASSGWGQGRGEQYF.

V usage is TRBV6-4 and J usage is TRBJ2-2; 9 positions match TRBD1. The CDR3 consists of 15 residues. Unmatched junction bases numbered 9, after V lost 6 bases and J lost 7 bases. Germline lookup yields CDR1 MRHNA and CDR2 SNTAGT. Written as DNA, the CDR3 is TGTGCCAGCAGCCTCAACAGGGGGCTGGGCGGGGAGCTGTTTTTT. Protein product: CASSLNRGLGGELFF.

The chain joins TRBV4-3 to TRBJ2-3; maybe TRBD2 (6 bases). Trimming shortened V by 1 base and J by 8 bases, and 10 bases separated the two germline ends. This CDR3 comprises 13 residues. CDR1 is LGHNA and CDR2 is YSLEER in the germline V gene. The CDR3 nucleotides read TGCGCCAGCAGCCAAGTGGAGGGCGGTACGCAGTATTTT. It specifies CASSQVEGGTQYF.

The table lists this clone with a count of one. The gene calls are TRBV5-1 and TRBJ1-2; TRBD1 matches 10 bases. Germline-derived CDR1 and CDR2 are SGHRS and YFSETQ. This CDR3 spans 14 amino acids. The ends lost 4 bases at V and 3 bases at J; junction bases unmatched: 3. CDR3 nucleotides: TGCGCCAGCAGCCTAGGACAGGGGGACTATGGCTACACCTTC. It translates to CASSLGQGDYGYTF.

V gene TRBV4-3 combines with J gene TRBJ2-7, with 9 nucleotides matching TRBD2. CDR1 and CDR2 from the germline V gene are LGHNA and YSLEER. CDR3 length equals 15 residues. Unmatched junction bases numbered 4, after V lost 3 bases and J lost 1 base. CDR3 in DNA: TGCGCCAGCAGCCAGCTAGCGGGATCGTCCTACGAGCAGTACTTC. It specifies CASSQLAGSSYEQYF.

The chain couples TRBV29-1 to TRBJ2-7; perhaps TRBD2 as D (5 bases). Trimming took off 6 bases at V and 0 bases at J, with 12 bases between the two ends. This CDR3 spans 13 amino acids. The germline V gene has CDR1 SQVTM and CDR2 ANQGSEA. The chain's CDR3 is CSVLARVSYEQYF. CDR3 in DNA: TGCAGCGTCCTGGCGCGGGTCTCCTACGAGCAGTACTTC.

This clone has just one count. The chain is built from TRBV2 and TRBJ1-2; 7 nucleotides agree with TRBD1. The CDR3 is made up of 12 amino acids. The V gene's germline CDR1 is SNHLY and CDR2 FYNNEI. Trimming took 7 bases from V and 7 from J; bases not matched to a gene: 6. The CDR3 loop reads CASTRGLFGYTF. The CDR3 DNA sequence: TGTGCCAGCACTAGGGGGCTTTTTGGCTACACCTTC.

V usage is TRBV30 and J usage is TRBJ2-3; 12 nucleotides line up with TRBD1. V was clipped by 5 bases and J by 3 bases; unmatched bases: 3. From germline, CDR1 is GTSNPN and CDR2 SVGIG (reference sequence). This CDR3 comprises 14 residues. CDR3 coding DNA: TGTGCCTGGGGGACAGGGGGCCGGACAGATACGCAGTATTTT. Protein sequence: CAWGTGGRTDTQYF.

The genes are TRBV28 and TRBJ2-7, with D perhaps TRBD1 (8 bases). Germline assignment: CDR1 MDHEN and CDR2 SYDVKM. The length of the CDR3 is 14 residues. The V and J ends lost 5 bases and 2 bases respectively, with 13 bases between them. CDR3 bases: TGTGCCAGCAGTCTTACAGGGGGGGCCTACGAGCAGTACTTC. It codes for CASSLTGGAYEQYF.

This chain joins TRBV7-2 and TRBJ2-5; D gene ambiguous. This CDR3 contains 13 residues. V lost 0 bases and J lost 2, with 4 bases in between. CDR1 SGHTA and CDR2 FQGNSA come from the germline V gene. CDR3: CASSLARQETQYF. The CDR3 DNA sequence: TGTGCCAGCAGCTTAGCTAGACAAGAGACCCAGTACTTC.

This chain joins TRBV7-6 and TRBJ2-1; a weak D match, TRBD1 (5 bases). CDR1 is SGHVS and CDR2 is FNYEAQ in the germline V gene. The length of the CDR3 is 13 residues. V was trimmed by 1 base and J by 10 bases, leaving 11 bases between them. The chain's CDR3 is CASSLGQGSEQFF. The CDR3 bases are TGTGCCAGCAGCTTAGGGCAGGGTAGCGAGCAGTTCTTC.

The chain employs TRBV19 and TRBJ1-1; possible D gene TRBD1, 6 bases. Germline V gives CDR1 LNHDA, CDR2 SQIVND (reference sequence). The CDR3 length is 14 residues. Trimming took off 3 bases at V and 10 bases at J, with 18 bases between the two ends. DNA of the CDR3: TGTGCCAGTAGTATGGACGACAGGTCTGGGATAGCTTTCTTT. Translated: CASSMDDRSGIAFF.

The V call is TRBV7-9, the J call TRBJ2-5, with a weak D call TRBD1 (5 bases). V gave up 1 base and J gave up 5 bases, with 14 bases separating them. The germline gives CDR1 SEHNR, CDR2 FQNEAQ (reference sequence). The CDR3 runs 15 residues. CDR3 sequence: CASSLDAGLLETQYF. CDR3 coding DNA: TGTGCCAGCAGCTTAGATGCAGGGCTCTTGGAGACCCAGTACTTC.

The chain couples TRBV18 to TRBJ2-7; the D gene is possibly TRBD1 (6 bases). The ends were cut back, 2 bases at V and 0 bases at J, with 11 bases in the middle. Germline assignment: CDR1 KGHSH and CDR2 LQKENI. The CDR3 is made up of 15 amino acids. The CDR3: CASSPNPDSSYEQYF. CDR3 nucleotides: TGTGCCAGCTCACCAAACCCGGACAGCTCCTACGAGCAGTACTTC.

The genes are TRBV19 and TRBJ2-7; 12 bases map to TRBD1. In germline, CDR1 is LNHDA, CDR2 SQIVND (reference sequence). V lost 6 bases and J lost 4; bases outside the gene matches: 10. CDR3 length equals 16 residues. Here the CDR3 DNA reads TGTGCCAGTAGCGAACCGGGACAGGGGGCTCATTACGAGCAGTACTTC. Amino acid sequence: CASSEPGQGAHYEQYF. The full variable domain, rest sourced from reference TRBV19 and TRBJ2-7, is DGGITQSPKYLFRKEGQNVTLSCEQNLNHDAMYWYRQDPGQGLRLIYYSQIVNDFQKGDIAEGYSVSREKKESFPLTVTSAQKNPTAFYLCASSEPGQGAHYEQYFGPGTRLTVT.

This sequence joins TRBV6-4 and TRBJ1-2; 9 bases line up with TRBD1. In germline, CDR1 is MRHNA, CDR2 SNTAGT. The CDR3 has 14 amino acids. The V segment lost 6 bases and the J segment 3 bases; nucleotides outside the gene matches: 5. CDR3 protein: CASSGQGRYYGYTF. In DNA form, the CDR3 reads TGTGCCAGCAGCGGACAGGGGAGGTACTATGGCTACACCTTC.

This clone was counted between two and nine times. The chain joins TRBV18 to TRBJ1-2; D remains unclear. This CDR3 comprises 15 residues. CDR1 and CDR2 from the germline V gene are KGHSH and LQKENI. Trimming took 2 bases from V and 4 from J, leaving 14 bases between them. Here the CDR3 DNA reads TGTGCCAGCTCACCAATCGCAGAAGGGAGCTATGGCTACACCTTC. It translates to CASSPIAEGSYGYTF.